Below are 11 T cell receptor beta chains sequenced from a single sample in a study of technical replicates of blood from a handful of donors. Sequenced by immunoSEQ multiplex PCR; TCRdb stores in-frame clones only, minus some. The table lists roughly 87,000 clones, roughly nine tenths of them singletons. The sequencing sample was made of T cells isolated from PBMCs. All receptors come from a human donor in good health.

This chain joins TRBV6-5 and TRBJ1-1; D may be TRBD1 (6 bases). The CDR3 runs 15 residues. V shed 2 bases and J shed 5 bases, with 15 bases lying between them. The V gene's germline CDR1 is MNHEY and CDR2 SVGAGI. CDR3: CASSYRGGVITEAFF. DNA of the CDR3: TGTGCCAGCAGTTACCGGGGGGGCGTGATTACTGAAGCTTTCTTT.

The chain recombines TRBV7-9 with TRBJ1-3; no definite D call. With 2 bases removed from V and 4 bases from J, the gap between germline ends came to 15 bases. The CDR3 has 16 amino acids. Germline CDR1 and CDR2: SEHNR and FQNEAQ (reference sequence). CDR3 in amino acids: CASSLLEGERGNTIYF. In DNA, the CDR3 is TGTGCCAGCAGCTTACTAGAGGGAGAGCGCGGAAACACCATATATTTT.

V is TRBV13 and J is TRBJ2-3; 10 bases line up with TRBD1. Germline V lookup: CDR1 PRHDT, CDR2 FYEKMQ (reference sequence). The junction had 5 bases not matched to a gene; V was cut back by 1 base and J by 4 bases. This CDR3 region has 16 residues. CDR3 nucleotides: TGTGCCAGCAGCTTAGCGGGGACAGGGGTCGCAGATACGCAGTATTTT. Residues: CASSLAGTGVADTQYF.

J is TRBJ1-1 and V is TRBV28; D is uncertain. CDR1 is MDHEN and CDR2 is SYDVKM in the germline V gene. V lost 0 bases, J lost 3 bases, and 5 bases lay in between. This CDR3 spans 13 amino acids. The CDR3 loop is CASSLWEDTEAFF. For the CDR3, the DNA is TGTGCCAGCAGTTTATGGGAGGACACTGAAGCTTTCTTT.

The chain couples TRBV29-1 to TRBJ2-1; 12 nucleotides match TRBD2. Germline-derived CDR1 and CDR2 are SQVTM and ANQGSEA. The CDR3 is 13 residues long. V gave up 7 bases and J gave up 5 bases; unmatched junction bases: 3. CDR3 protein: CSARLAGDNEQFF. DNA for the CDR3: TGCAGCGCTAGACTAGCGGGAGACAATGAGCAGTTCTTC.

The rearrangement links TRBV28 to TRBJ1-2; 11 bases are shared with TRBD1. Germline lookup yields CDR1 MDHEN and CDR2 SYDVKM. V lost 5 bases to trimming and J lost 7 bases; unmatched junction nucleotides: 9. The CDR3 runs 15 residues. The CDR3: CASSPTDRGLFGYTF. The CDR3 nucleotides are TGTGCCAGCAGTCCGACGGACAGGGGGCTCTTTGGCTACACCTTC.

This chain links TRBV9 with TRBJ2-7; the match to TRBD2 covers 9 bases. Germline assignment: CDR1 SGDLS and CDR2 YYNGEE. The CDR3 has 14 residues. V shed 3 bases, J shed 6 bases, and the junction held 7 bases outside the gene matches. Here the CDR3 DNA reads TGTGCCAGCAGCGCCCGGACTAGCGAGGGCGAGCAGTACTTC. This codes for CASSARTSEGEQYF.

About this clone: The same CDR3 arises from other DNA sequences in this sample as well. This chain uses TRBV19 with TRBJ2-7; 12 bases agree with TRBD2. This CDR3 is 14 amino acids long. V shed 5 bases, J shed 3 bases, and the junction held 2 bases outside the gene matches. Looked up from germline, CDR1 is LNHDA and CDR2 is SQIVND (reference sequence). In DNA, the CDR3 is TGTGCCAGTAGTCCGGGACTAGCGGGCTACGAGCAGTACTTC. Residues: CASSPGLAGYEQYF.

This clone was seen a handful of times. CDR3 bases: TGTGCCTGGAGTGTACATGAGGGCACTGAAGCTTTCTTT. Protein: CAWSVHEGTEAFF. The rearrangement joins TRBV30 to TRBJ1-1; D unclear. CDR3 length equals 13 residues. Germline V lookup: CDR1 GTSNPN, CDR2 SVGIG (reference sequence). Deletions cut 0 bases from V and 4 bases from J, with 9 bases between.

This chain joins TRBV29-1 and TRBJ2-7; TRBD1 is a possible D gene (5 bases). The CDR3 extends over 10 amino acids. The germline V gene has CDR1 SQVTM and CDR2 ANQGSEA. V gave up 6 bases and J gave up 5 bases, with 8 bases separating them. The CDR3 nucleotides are TGCAGCGTGCGGACACACGAGCAGTACTTC. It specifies CSVRTHEQYF.

This chain's CDR3 is CASSPGTPSYEQYF. The CDR3 DNA follows: TGTGCCAGCAGCCCCGGGACACCGAGCTACGAGCAGTACTTC. This sequence joins TRBV7-9 and TRBJ2-7, with a possible D match to TRBD1 (6 bases). This CDR3 comprises 14 residues. V was pared by 5 bases and J by 3 bases, with 14 bases between. Germline assignment: CDR1 SEHNR and CDR2 FQNEAQ (reference sequence).